Listed below are T cell receptor beta chains from one sample, sequenced in a study of blood T cell repertoires in COVID-19. TCRdb's table, derived via immunoSEQ multiplex PCR, lists solely in-frame clones and lacks some. The profile shows some 230,000 clones, roughly 84% of them singletons. The sample comprised peripheral blood. The receptors come from a man aged 35 to 55 with acute or convalescent COVID-19. CDR3s include the opening cysteine and the closing phenylalanine or tryptophan. Each record gives: clone size, CDR3 length, D gene, J gene, V gene, CDR3 DNA, CDR3 protein. The D gene is left open where the match is weak. Some rows mark clone size as missing; the rest say once, few, many or name a class of expanded clone.

. 14 TRBD1 TRBJ1-4 TRBV27 TGTGCCAGCAGTTTAGGGACAGCTAATGAAAAACTGTTTTTT CASSLGTANEKLFF
. 14 . TRBJ1-6 TRBV6-5 TGTGCCAGCAGCCCAGGGGTATTCAATTCACCCCTCCACTTT CASSPGVFNSPLHF
. 15 . TRBJ1-1 TRBV7-8 TGTGCCAGCAGCTTAGTGCAACTTACGAACACTGAAGCTTTCTTT CASSLVQLTNTEAFF
. 12 . TRBJ1-1 TRBV18 TGTGCCAGCTCACTTACTAAGGAGCGAGCTTTCTTT CASSLTKERAFF
. 13 . TRBJ1-2 TRBV6-5 TGTGCCAGCACCCGGGATCCTGGGGATGGCTACACCTTC CASTRDPGDGYTF
once 12 . TRBJ2-1 TRBV3-1/TRBV3-2 TGTGCCAGCAACAATGACGGCGGTGAGCAGTTCTTC CASNNDGGEQFF
. 16 TRBD1 TRBJ2-1 TRBV15 TGTGCCACCAGCAGAGATTCAGGGGGACGCCCCAATGAGCAGTTCTTC CATSRDSGGRPNEQFF
few 15 . TRBJ1-5 TRBV5-1 TGCGCCAGCAGCTTGGAGGGGGATAGCAATCAGCCCCAGCATTTT CASSLEGDSNQPQHF
. 15 . TRBJ1-1 TRBV5-4 TGTGCCAGTAAGCGAGACGGCTTTATGAACACTGAAGCTTTCTTT CASKRDGFMNTEAFF
. 15 TRBD1 TRBJ1-1 TRBV28 TGTGCCAGCAGTCTTACAGGGGCGGGGAACACTGAAGCTTTCTTT CASSLTGAGNTEAFF
. 13 . TRBJ1-2 TRBV19 TGTGCCAGTAATCGTGCGGGGGTTGGTGGCTACACCTTC CASNRAGVGGYTF
. 15 . TRBJ1-3 TRBV2 TGTGCCAGCAGTCTCCAGGGGATGGATGGAAACACCATATATTTT CASSLQGMDGNTIYF
few 11 . TRBJ1-2 TRBV6-2/TRBV6-3 TGTGCCAGCAGTCACGACAGGCACTACACCTTC CASSHDRHYTF
. 15 TRBD2 TRBJ2-7 TRBV9 TGTGCCAGCAGTTACGGGACTAGCGCTCTCTACGAGCAGTACTTC CASSYGTSALYEQYF
. 17 TRBD2 TRBJ2-3 TRBV12-5 TGTGCTAGTGGTTTGGTACTGCCTAGCGGGGGCACCGTTACGCAGTATTTT CASGLVLPSGGTVTQYF
. 15 . TRBJ1-1 TRBV7-8 TGTGCCAGCAGCTTAGGTCGGGTGGAGAACACTGAAGCTTTCTTT CASSLGRVENTEAFF
. 14 . TRBJ2-5 TRBV4-1 TGCGCCAGCAGCCACGTCACCCCGGGGGAGACCCAGTACTTC CASSHVTPGETQYF
. 16 TRBD1 TRBJ1-5 TRBV11-2 TGTGCCAGCAGCCTCGGGACAGGGCTTAGCAATCAGCCCCAGCATTTT CASSLGTGLSNQPQHF
few 13 TRBD1 TRBJ1-6 TRBV10-2 TGCGCCAGCAGGGGACAGGGAGATTCACCCCTCCACTTT CASRGQGDSPLHF
. 12 . TRBJ2-7 TRBV30 TGTGCCTCGGGACGGACTATTTACGAGCAGTACTTC CASGRTIYEQYF
. 14 TRBD1 TRBJ1-2 TRBV9 TGTGCCAGCAGCCCCCAGGGACAGGGCTATGGCTACACCTTC CASSPQGQGYGYTF
. 15 TRBD1 TRBJ2-3 TRBV5-6 TGTGCCAGCAGCGTCGACAGGGGGCAAGCAGATACGCAGTATTTT CASSVDRGQADTQYF
. 10 . TRBJ2-3 TRBV20-1 TGCAGTGCCCCTACAGATACGCAGTATTTT CSAPTDTQYF
. 18 TRBD2 TRBJ2-2 TRBV5-1 TGCGCCAGCAGCTTACGGACTAGCGGGTACTCGAACACCGGGGAGCTGTTTTTT CASSLRTSGYSNTGELFF
. 16 . TRBJ1-2 TRBV6-2/TRBV6-3 TGTGCCAGCAGTTATCCCCAGGGCGGATTCGGCTATGGCTACACCTTC CASSYPQGGFGYGYTF
. 13 TRBD1 TRBJ1-6 TRBV5-7 TGTGCCAGCAGCCCAGACAGGGTAGCACCCCTCCACTTT CASSPDRVAPLHF
. 13 . TRBJ2-7 TRBV12-3/TRBV12-4 TGTGCCAGCACGGGGACACGCTCCTACGAGCAGTACTTC CASTGTRSYEQYF
. 16 TRBD1 TRBJ1-6 TRBV5-8 TGTGCCAGCAGCTTAGACAGGGGCGGGCGGAATTCACCCCTCCACTTT CASSLDRGGRNSPLHF
. 14 . TRBJ2-7 TRBV2 TGTGCCAGCAGGCACCGGGACACCTCCTACGAGCAGTACTTC CASRHRDTSYEQYF
once 14 TRBD1 TRBJ1-2 TRBV2 TGTGCCAGCCCCCTTCACAGGGGGGCCTATGGCTACACCTTC CASPLHRGAYGYTF
. 15 TRBD2 TRBJ2-7 TRBV19 TGTGCCACCTCAAGGGTGAGCGGGGCATCCTACGAGCAGTACTTC CATSRVSGASYEQYF